This T cell receptor beta chain was identified in a study of response to subunit inactivated influenza vaccine. CDR3 length: 13 residues. The V end lost 5 bases, the J end lost 1 base, and 8 bases lay between the germline ends. Per germline, CDR1 SGHRS and CDR2 YFSETQ. TCRdb recomputed calls from the RT-PCR reads with MiXCR, one row per CDR3 protein. Found here are roughly 550,000 distinct CDR3 sequences, roughly a quarter of them singletons; the top ten hold under 3.5%. This clonotype was recorded a few times. The data also belong to a second study, concerning T cells expressing NK-cell markers. According to that study: Researchers built TCR beta cDNA using 5'RACE template switching with UMIs. HCMV seropositivity characterized seven of the eight sequenced donors, and seronegativity one. The CD3+CD56-NKG2C+ fraction of a few donors was also led by these clonotypes.

The sequence was obtained from a man aged 50 to 59 who received an inactivated influenza vaccine. This chain uses TRBV5-1 with TRBJ2-3; D is ambiguous. The sequences come from CD4+ T cells sorted from PBMCs, collected 11 to 12 days after vaccination. The CDR3 coding sequence is TGCGCCAGCAGATCTGACCGCACAGATACGCAGTATTTT. This sequence encodes CASRSDRTDTQYF. Together with reference TRBV5-1 and TRBJ2-3, the CDR3 gives the full variable domain: KAGVTQTPRYLIKTRGQQVTLSCSPISGHRSVSWYQQTPGQGLQFLFEYFSETQRNKGNFPGRFSGRQFSNSRSEMNVSTLELGDSALYLCASRSDRTDTQYFGPGTRLTVL.